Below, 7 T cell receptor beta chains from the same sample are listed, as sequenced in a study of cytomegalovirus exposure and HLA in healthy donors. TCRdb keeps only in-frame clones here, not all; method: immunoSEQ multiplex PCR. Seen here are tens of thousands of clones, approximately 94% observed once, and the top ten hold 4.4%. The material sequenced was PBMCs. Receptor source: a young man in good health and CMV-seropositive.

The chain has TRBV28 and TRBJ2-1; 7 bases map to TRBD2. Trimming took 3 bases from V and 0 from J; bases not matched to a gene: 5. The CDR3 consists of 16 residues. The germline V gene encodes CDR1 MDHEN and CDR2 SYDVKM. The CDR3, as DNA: TGTGCCAGCAGTTTTTACAGCGGGAACTCCTACAATGAGCAGTTCTTC. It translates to CASSFYSGNSYNEQFF.

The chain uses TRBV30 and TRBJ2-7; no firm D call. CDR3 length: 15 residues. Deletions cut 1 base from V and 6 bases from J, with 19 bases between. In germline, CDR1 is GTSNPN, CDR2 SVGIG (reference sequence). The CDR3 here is CAWSDRVNPTPEQYF. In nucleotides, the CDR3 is TGTGCCTGGAGTGATCGGGTCAACCCTACCCCCGAGCAGTACTTC.

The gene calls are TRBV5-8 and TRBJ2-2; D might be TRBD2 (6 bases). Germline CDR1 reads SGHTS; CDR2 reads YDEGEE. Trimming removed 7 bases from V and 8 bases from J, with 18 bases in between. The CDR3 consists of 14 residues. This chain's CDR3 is CASQRRARTGELFF. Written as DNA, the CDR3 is TGTGCCAGCCAGCGGAGGGCGCGAACGGGGGAGCTGTTTTTT.

This CDR3 is CASSPSLMGQAAYEQYF. The DNA for the CDR3 is TGTGCCAGCAGTCCGTCATTGATGGGACAGGCAGCCTACGAGCAGTACTTC. This chain connects TRBV28 to TRBJ2-7; TRBD1 matches 8 bases. Unmatched junction bases numbered 14, after V lost 5 bases and J lost 2 bases. This CDR3 comprises 17 residues. Per germline, CDR1 MDHEN and CDR2 SYDVKM.

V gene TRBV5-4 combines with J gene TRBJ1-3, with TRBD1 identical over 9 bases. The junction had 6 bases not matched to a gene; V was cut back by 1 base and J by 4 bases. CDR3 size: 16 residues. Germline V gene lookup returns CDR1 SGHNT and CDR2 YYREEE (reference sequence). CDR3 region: CASSLSHRGPGNTIYF. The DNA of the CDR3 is TGTGCCAGCAGCTTGTCCCACAGGGGGCCCGGAAACACCATATATTTT.

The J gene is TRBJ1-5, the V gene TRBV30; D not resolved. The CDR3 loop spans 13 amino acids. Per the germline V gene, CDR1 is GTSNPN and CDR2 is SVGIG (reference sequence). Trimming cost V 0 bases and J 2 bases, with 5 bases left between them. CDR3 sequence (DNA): TGTGCCTGGAGTGTCGGTGGCAATCAGCCCCAGCATTTT. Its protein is CAWSVGGNQPQHF.

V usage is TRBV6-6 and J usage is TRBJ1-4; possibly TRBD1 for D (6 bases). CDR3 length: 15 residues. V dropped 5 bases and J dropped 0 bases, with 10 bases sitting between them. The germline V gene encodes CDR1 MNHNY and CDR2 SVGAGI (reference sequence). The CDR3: CASSPSGATNEKLFF. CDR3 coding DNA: TGTGCCAGCAGTCCGTCAGGGGCAACTAATGAAAAACTGTTTTTT.